This T cell receptor (beta chain) emerged from a study of tumor-infiltrating lymphocytes in primary liver carcinoma. Study overall: Ages ranged from 30 to 69, with HCC or mixed HCC-cholangiocarcinoma. Tumor staging was T1-T3 N0M0; sizes spanned about 4.2 to 10 cm across.

The template, about 550 ng total RNA, yielded TCR beta cDNA made with a constant-region primer. Construction of TCR beta libraries relied on three successive nested multiplex PCR rounds employing slightly modified ARM-PCR. Using its own MiXCR run on the multiplex PCR reads, TCRdb lists one record per CDR3 protein. Of roughly 190,000 distinct CDR3 sequences listed, around 85% were seen once; the top ten hold about a sixth. Note on this clonotype: At one end the junction does not follow the germline gene, possibly because of a read error.

Unsorted bulk tissue of about 18-34 mg yielded co-extracted RNA and DNA. The sequence came from a man in his forties or fifties with primary liver carcinoma and hepatitis B virus infection. Material: tumor tissue from primary liver carcinoma.

The CDR3 bases are TGTGTCAGCAGTTACTCTGGCGCGGGAGTGCTGAATGAGCAGTTCTTC. This codes for CVSSYSGAGVLNEQFF. This chain uses TRBV6-5 with TRBJ2-1, with 7 bases aligning to TRBD2. CDR1 and CDR2 (germline): MNHEY, SVGAGI. The CDR3 sequence is 16 residues long.